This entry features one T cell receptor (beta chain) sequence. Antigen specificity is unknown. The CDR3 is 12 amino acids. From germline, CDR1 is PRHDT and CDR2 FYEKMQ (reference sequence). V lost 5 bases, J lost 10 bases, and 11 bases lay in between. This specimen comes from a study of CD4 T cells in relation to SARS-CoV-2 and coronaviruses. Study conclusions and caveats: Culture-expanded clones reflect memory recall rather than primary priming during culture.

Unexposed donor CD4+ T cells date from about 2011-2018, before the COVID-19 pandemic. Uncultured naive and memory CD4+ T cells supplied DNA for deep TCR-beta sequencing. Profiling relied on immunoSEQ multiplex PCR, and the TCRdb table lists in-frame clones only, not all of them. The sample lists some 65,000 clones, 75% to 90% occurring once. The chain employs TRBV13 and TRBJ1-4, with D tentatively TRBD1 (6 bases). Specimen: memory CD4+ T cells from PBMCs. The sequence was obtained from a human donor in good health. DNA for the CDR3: TGTGCCAGCAGCGCGAAGGGGGGAAAACTGTTTTTT. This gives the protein CASSAKGGKLFF.